This note documents a single TCR beta chain sequence. Antigen: not known. One entry per CDR3 protein results from TCRdb running MiXCR on the 5' RACE reads. The sample holds approximately 440,000 distinct CDR3 sequences, around 20% seen once. The data stem from a study of T-cell memory formation after mild COVID-19. Study summary: TCR clusters showed largely donor specificity. Findings and limits, study-wide: Later expanders leaned toward CD4+, whereas clones contracting from day 15 to 85 were balanced CD4/CD8.

This CDR3 spans 14 amino acids. The junction had 5 bases not matched to a gene; V was cut back by 3 bases and J by 3 bases. Germline-derived CDR1 and CDR2 are DFQATT and SNEGSKA (reference sequence). The V and J genes are TRBV20-1 and TRBJ2-3; 8 bases line up with TRBD2. The sample was PBMCs or a T cell subset sorted from them (not recorded which). This receptor was identified in an adult woman who had mild COVID-19 (a few samples of this study predate the infection). Cell type and time point are not known. The CDR3: CSASVSGTTDTQYF. CDR3 nucleotides: TGCAGTGCTAGCGTTAGCGGGACAACAGATACGCAGTATTTT.